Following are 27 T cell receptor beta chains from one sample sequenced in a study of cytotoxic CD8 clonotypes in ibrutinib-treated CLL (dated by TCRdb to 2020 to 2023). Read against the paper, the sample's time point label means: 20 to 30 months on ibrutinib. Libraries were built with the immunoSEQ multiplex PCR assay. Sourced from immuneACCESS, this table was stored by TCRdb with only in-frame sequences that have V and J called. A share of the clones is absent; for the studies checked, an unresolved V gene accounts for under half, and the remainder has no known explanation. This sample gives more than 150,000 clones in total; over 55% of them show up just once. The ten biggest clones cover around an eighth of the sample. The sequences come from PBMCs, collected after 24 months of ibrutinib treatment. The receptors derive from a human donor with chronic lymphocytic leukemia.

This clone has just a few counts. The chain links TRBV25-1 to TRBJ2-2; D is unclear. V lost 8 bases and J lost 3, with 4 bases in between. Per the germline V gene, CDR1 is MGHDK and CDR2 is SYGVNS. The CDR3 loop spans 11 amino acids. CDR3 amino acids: CASDYTGELFF. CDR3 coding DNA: TGTGCCAGCGATTACACCGGGGAGCTGTTTTTT.

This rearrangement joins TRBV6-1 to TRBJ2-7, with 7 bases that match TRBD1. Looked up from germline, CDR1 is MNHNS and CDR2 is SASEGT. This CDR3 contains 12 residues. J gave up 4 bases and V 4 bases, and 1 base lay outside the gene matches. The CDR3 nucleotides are TGTGCCAGCAGTGGGGGACAGTACGAGCAGTACTTC. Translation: CASSGGQYEQYF.

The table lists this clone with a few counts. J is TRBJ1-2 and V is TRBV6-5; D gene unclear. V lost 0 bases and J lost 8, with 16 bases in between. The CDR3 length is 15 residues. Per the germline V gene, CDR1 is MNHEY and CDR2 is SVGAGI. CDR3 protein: CASSYSEPRVDGYTF. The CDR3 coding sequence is TGTGCCAGCAGTTACTCGGAGCCGCGGGTGGACGGCTACACCTTC.

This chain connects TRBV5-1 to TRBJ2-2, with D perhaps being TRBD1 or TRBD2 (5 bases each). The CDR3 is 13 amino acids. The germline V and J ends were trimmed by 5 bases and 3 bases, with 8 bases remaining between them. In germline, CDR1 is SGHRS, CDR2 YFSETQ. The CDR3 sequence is CASSEGHTGELFF. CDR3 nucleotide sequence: TGCGCCAGCAGTGAGGGGCACACCGGGGAGCTGTTTTTT.

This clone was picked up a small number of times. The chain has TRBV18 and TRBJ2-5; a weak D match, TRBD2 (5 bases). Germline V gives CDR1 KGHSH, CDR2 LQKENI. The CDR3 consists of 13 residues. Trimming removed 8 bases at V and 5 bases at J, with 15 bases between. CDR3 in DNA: TGTGCCAGCACGGAGGCCTCGGGGGAGACCCAGTACTTC. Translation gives CASTEASGETQYF.

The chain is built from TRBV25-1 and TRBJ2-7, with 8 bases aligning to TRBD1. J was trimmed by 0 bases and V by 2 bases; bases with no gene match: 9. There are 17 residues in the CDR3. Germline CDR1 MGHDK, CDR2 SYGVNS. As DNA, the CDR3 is TGTGCCAGCAGTGAACAAGGCCGGACAGGGTACTCCTACGAGCAGTACTTC. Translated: CASSEQGRTGYSYEQYF.

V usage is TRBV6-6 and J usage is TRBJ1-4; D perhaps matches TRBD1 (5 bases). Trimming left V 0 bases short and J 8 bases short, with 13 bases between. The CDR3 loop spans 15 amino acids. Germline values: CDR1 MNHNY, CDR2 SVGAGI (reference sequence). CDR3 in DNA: TGTGCCAGCAGTTACTCCGGGGCTCGGGGAGAAAAACTGTTTTTT. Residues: CASSYSGARGEKLFF.

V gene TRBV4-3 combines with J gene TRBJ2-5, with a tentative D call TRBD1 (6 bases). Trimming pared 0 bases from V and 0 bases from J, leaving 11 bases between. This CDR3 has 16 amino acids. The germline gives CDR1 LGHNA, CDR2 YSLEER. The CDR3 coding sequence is TGCGCCAGCAGCCAAGATCTGCAGGGGCACCAAGAGACCCAGTACTTC. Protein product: CASSQDLQGHQETQYF.

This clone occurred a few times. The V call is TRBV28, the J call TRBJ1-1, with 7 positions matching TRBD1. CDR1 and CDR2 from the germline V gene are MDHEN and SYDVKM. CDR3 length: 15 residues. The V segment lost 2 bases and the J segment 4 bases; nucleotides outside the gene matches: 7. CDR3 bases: TGTGCCAGCAGTTTAGGTGACAGGGAAGGCACTGAAGCTTTCTTT. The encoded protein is CASSLGDREGTEAFF.

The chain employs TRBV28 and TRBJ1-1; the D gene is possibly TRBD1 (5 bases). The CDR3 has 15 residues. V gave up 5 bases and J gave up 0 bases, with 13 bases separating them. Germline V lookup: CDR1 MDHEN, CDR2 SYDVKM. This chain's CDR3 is CASSLGTEMNTEAFF. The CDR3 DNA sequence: TGTGCCAGCAGTCTCGGGACGGAGATGAACACTGAAGCTTTCTTT.

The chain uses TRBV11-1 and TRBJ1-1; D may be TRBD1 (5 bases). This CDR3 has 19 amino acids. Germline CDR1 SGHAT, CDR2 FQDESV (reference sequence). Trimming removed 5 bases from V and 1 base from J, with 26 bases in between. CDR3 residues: CASSRALHRRAGWNTEAFF. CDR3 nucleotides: TGTGCCAGCAGCCGAGCGTTACACAGGAGGGCGGGTTGGAACACTGAAGCTTTCTTT.

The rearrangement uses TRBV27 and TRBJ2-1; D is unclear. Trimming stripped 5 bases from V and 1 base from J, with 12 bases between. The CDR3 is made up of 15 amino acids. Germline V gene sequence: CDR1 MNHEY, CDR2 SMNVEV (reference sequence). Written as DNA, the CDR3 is TGTGCCAGCAGTATCGAAGGGTGGTCCTACAATGAGCAGTTCTTC. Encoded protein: CASSIEGWSYNEQFF.

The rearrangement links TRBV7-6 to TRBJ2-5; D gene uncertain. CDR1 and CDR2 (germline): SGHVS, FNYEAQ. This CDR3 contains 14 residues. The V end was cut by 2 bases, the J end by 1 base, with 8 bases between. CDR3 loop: CASSLQRGQETQYF. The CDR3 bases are TGTGCCAGCAGCTTACAGAGAGGCCAAGAGACCCAGTACTTC.

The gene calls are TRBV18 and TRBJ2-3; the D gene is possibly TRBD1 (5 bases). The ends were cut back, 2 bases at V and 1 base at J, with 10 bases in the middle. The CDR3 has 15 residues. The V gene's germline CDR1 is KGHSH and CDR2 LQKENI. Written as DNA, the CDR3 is TGTGCCAGCTCACCAACCCAGGGTGGCACAGATACGCAGTATTTT. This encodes CASSPTQGGTDTQYF.

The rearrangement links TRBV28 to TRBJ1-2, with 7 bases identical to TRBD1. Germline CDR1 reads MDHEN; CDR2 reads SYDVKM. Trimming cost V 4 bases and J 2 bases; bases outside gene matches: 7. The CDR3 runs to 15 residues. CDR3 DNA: TGTGCCAGCAGTTCGACACCGACAGGGAACTATGGCTACACCTTC. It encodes CASSSTPTGNYGYTF.

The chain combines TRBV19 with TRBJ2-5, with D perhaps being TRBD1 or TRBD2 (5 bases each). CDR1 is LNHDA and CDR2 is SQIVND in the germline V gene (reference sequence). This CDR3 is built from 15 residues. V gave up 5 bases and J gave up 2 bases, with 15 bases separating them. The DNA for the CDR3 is TGTGCCAGTAGTGGCGGGCAAGGGGCTCAAGAGACCCAGTACTTC. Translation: CASSGGQGAQETQYF.

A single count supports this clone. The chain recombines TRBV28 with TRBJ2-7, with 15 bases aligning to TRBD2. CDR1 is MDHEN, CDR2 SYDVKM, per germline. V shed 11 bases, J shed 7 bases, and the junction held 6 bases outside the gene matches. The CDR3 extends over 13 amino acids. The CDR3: CAARTSGRGEQYF. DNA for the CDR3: TGTGCCGCAAGGACTAGCGGGAGGGGAGAGCAGTACTTC.

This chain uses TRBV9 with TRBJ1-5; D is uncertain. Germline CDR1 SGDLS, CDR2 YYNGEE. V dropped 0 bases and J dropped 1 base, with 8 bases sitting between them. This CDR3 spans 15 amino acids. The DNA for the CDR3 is TGTGCCAGCAGCGTAGGGTTACAGAGCAATCAGCCCCAGCATTTT. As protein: CASSVGLQSNQPQHF.

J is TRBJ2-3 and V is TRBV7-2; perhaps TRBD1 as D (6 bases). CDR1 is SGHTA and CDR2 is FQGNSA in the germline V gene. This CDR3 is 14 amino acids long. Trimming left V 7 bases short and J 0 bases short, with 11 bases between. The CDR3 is CASTRDTSTDTQYF. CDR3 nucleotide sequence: TGTGCCAGCACCAGGGACACTAGCACAGATACGCAGTATTTT.

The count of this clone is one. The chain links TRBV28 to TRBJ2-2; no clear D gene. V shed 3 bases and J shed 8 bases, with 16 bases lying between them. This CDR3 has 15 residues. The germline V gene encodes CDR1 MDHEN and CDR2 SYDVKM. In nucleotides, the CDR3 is TGTGCCAGCAGTTTCTCCCCCTTCCTAACTGGGGAGCTGTTTTTT. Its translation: CASSFSPFLTGELFF.

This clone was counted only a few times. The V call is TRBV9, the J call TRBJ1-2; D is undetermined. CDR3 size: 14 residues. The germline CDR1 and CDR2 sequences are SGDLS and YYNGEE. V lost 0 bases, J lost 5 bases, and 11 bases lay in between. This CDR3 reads CASSVDGNPYGYTF. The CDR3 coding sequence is TGTGCCAGCAGCGTAGACGGCAACCCTTATGGCTACACCTTC.

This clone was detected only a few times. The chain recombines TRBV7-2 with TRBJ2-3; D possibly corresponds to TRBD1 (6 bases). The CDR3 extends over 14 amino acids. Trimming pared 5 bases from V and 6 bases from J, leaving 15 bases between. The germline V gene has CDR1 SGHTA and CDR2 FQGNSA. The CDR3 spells CASSPPGAGDTQYF. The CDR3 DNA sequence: TGTGCCAGCAGCCCACCAGGGGCAGGTGATACGCAGTATTTT.

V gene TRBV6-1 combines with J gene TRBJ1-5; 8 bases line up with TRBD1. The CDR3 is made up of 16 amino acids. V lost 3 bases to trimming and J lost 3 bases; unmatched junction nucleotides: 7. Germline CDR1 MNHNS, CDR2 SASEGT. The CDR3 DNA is TGTGCCAGCAGTGACCGCCCGGGACAGGCCAATCAGCCCCAGCATTTT. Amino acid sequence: CASSDRPGQANQPQHF.

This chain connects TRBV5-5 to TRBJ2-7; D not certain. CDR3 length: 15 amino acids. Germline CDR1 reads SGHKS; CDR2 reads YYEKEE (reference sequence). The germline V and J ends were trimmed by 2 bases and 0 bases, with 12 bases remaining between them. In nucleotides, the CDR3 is TGTGCCAGCAGCTTTGTTCCGGAAAGCTCCTACGAGCAGTACTTC. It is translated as CASSFVPESSYEQYF.

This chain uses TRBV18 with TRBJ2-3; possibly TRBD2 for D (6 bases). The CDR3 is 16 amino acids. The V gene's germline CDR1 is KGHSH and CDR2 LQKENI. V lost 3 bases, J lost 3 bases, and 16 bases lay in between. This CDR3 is CASSPPTSLRTDTQYF. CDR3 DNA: TGTGCCAGCTCACCTCCGACTAGTTTACGTACAGATACGCAGTATTTT.

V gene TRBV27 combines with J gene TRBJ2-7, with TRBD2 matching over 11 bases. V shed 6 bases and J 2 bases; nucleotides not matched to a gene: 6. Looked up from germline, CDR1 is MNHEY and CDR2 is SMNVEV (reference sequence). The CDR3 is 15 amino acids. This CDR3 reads CASRITSGSTYEQYF. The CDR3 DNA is TGTGCCAGCAGAATAACTAGCGGGAGTACCTACGAGCAGTACTTC.

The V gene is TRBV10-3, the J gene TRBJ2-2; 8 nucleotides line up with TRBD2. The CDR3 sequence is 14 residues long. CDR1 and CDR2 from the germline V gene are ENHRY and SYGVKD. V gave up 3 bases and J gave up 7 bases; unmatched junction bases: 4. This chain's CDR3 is CAISEAGEVGELFF. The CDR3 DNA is TGTGCCATCAGTGAAGCGGGAGAGGTCGGGGAGCTGTTTTTT.